These 20 T cell receptor beta chains were all obtained from the same sample, sequenced in a study of cytomegalovirus exposure and HLA in healthy donors. The PCR made use of 60 Vbeta and 13 Jbeta primers. The data were produced by immunoSEQ multiplex PCR, yet TCRdb's version contains in-frame clones alone and is incomplete. The table shows 100,000 or so clones, with 76% occurring only once. What was sequenced was PBMCs. Source of these receptors: a middle-aged man in good health and CMV-seropositive.

Remarks on this clone: At one boundary the junction diverges from the germline segment, which might be a read error. The chain carries TRBV6-5 and TRBJ2-1; 9 bases match TRBD2. From germline, CDR1 is MNHEY and CDR2 SVGAGI. The CDR3 is made up of 15 amino acids. The CDR3 spells CAGRVSGSSYNEQFF. The CDR3 DNA reads as TGTGCCGGCAGGGTTAGCGGGAGCTCCTACAATGAGCAGTTCTTC.

The J gene is TRBJ1-1, the V gene TRBV11-2; TRBD1 might be the D (6 bases). Germline CDR1 SGHAT, CDR2 FQNNGV. CDR3 length equals 13 residues. The V and J ends lost 4 bases and 10 bases respectively, with 16 bases between them. Here the CDR3 reads CASSSYRDLGAFF. The CDR3 DNA follows: TGTGCCAGCAGCTCTTACAGGGATTTAGGAGCTTTCTTT.

The chain combines TRBV19 with TRBJ2-7, with 7 bases that match TRBD2. Trimming removed 8 bases from V and 6 bases from J; junction bases left unmatched: 10. The germline V gene has CDR1 LNHDA and CDR2 SQIVND (reference sequence). The CDR3 extends over 13 amino acids. In DNA, the CDR3 is TGTGCCAGTTCCCCCGGACTAGTGGTCGAGCAGTACTTC. As protein: CASSPGLVVEQYF. Supplemented by reference TRBV19 and TRBJ2-7, the full variable domain reads DGGITQSPKYLFRKEGQNVTLSCEQNLNHDAMYWYRQDPGQGLRLIYYSQIVNDFQKGDIAEGYSVSREKKESFPLTVTSAQKNPTAFYLCASSPGLVVEQYFGPGTRLTVT.

This chain links TRBV6-1 with TRBJ2-3, with 7 bases aligning to TRBD2. V was pared by 5 bases and J by 3 bases, with 8 bases of the junction left unmatched. The V gene's germline CDR1 is MNHNS and CDR2 SASEGT. The CDR3 contains 15 residues. The CDR3 sequence: CASSTPGRGTDTQYF. CDR3 nucleotides: TGTGCCAGCAGTACCCCGGGGAGGGGTACAGATACGCAGTATTTT.

This clone was detected only a few times. The chain is built from TRBV7-9 and TRBJ1-6, with a tentative D call TRBD1 (6 bases). Trimming removed 5 bases at V and 5 bases at J, with 10 bases between. CDR1 SEHNR and CDR2 FQNEAQ come from the germline V gene (reference sequence). The CDR3 is 14 residues long. The CDR3 spells CASSPYRDNSPLHF. In DNA, the CDR3 is TGTGCCAGCAGCCCGTACAGGGATAATTCACCCCTCCACTTT.

The rearrangement uses TRBV2 and TRBJ1-4, with 7 bases lining up with TRBD1. J was trimmed by 3 bases and V by 4 bases; bases with no gene match: 5. This CDR3 is built from 15 residues. Germline V gives CDR1 SNHLY, CDR2 FYNNEI. This CDR3 reads CASSGEGASNEKLFF. The CDR3 nucleotides are TGTGCCAGCAGTGGAGAGGGGGCCTCTAATGAAAAACTGTTTTTT.

The genes are TRBV6-5 and TRBJ1-6; no clear D gene. V lost 2 bases to trimming and J lost 9 bases, with 11 bases between them. The length of the CDR3 is 14 residues. Germline-derived CDR1 and CDR2 are MNHEY and SVGAGI. The CDR3 DNA is TGTGCCAGCAGTTACGTCAGACTCCTTTCACCCCTCCACTTT. This codes for CASSYVRLLSPLHF.

V gene TRBV4-2 combines with J gene TRBJ2-3; TRBD2 matches 8 bases. Trimming took 0 bases from V and 1 from J; bases not matched to a gene: 9. Germline CDR1 and CDR2: LGHNA and YNFKEQ. The CDR3 is made up of 18 amino acids. The CDR3 spells CASSQDPRGGTGTDTQYF. In DNA form, the CDR3 reads TGTGCCAGCAGCCAAGATCCCCGGGGGGGCACGGGCACAGATACGCAGTATTTT.

This chain joins TRBV28 and TRBJ1-3; 9 positions match TRBD1. V trimming: 8 bases; J trimming: 0 bases; junction bases outside the gene matches: 11. Germline-derived CDR1 and CDR2 are MDHEN and SYDVKM. CDR3 length equals 17 residues. CDR3 nucleotides: TGTGCCAGCGGGAGTCGGGGACAGGGTCCCTCTGGAAACACCATATATTTT. It is translated as CASGSRGQGPSGNTIYF. Full variable domain (missing parts from reference TRBV28 and TRBJ1-3): DVKVTQSSRYLVKRTGEKVFLECVQDMDHENMFWYRQDPGLGLRLIYFSYDVKMKEKGDIPEGYSVSREKKERFSLILESASTNQTSMYLCASGSRGQGPSGNTIYFGEGSWLTVV.

The chain combines TRBV30 with TRBJ2-5, with TRBD2 as a possible D gene (6 bases). The CDR3 runs to 14 residues. V gave up 4 bases and J gave up 2 bases, with 14 bases separating them. The germline V gene has CDR1 GTSNPN and CDR2 SVGIG (reference sequence). The CDR3 coding sequence is TGTGCCTGGAAAGCAGCGGGCAAACAAGAGACCCAGTACTTC. It yields the protein CAWKAAGKQETQYF. Looking up the rest from reference TRBV30 and TRBJ2-5 gives the full variable domain: SQTIHQWPATLVQPVGSPLSLECTVEGTSNPNLYWYRQAAGRGLQLLFYSVGIGQISSEVPQNLSASRPQDRQFILSSKKLLLSDSGFYLCAWKAAGKQETQYFGPGTRLLVL.

The chain uses TRBV5-8 and TRBJ2-3; D not certain. The germline gives CDR1 SGHTS, CDR2 YDEGEE. This CDR3 has 16 amino acids. V was shortened by 1 base and J by 0 bases, with 12 bases between the two germline ends. CDR3: CASSLSGLTSTDTQYF. The CDR3 region has the DNA TGTGCCAGCAGCTTGTCTGGCTTGACTAGCACAGATACGCAGTATTTT.

The rearrangement joins TRBV6-1 to TRBJ2-7; D uncertain. This CDR3 is built from 11 residues. V lost 9 bases and J lost 3, with 9 bases in between. Germline V gene sequence: CDR1 MNHNS, CDR2 SASEGT. CDR3 loop: CASKVSYEQYF. The CDR3 coding sequence is TGTGCCAGTAAAGTTAGCTACGAGCAGTACTTC.

In its sample, this clone was seen a few times. The genes are TRBV7-9 and TRBJ2-7; the match to TRBD2 covers 8 bases. With V trimmed by 2 bases and J by 7 bases, 7 bases remained unmatched. The CDR3 consists of 14 residues. CDR1 and CDR2 (germline): SEHNR, FQNEAQ (reference sequence). The CDR3: CASSLRAGVREQYF. The CDR3 DNA follows: TGTGCCAGCAGCTTAAGAGCGGGGGTAAGGGAGCAGTACTTC. The full variable domain, with the rest looked up from reference TRBV7-9 and TRBJ2-7, is DTGVSQNPRHKITKRGQNVTFRCDPISEHNRLYWYRQTLGQGPEFLTYFQNEAQLEKSRLLSDRFSAERPKGSFSTLEIQRTEQGDSAMYLCASSLRAGVREQYFGPGTRLTVT.

J is TRBJ1-1 and V is TRBV10-3, with D hard to call. The CDR3 totals 15 residues. V was shortened by 2 bases and J by 0 bases, with 10 bases between the two germline ends. CDR1 is ENHRY, CDR2 SYGVKD, per germline. The CDR3 is CAISEATEMNTEAFF. CDR3 coding DNA: TGTGCCATCAGTGAGGCCACAGAAATGAACACTGAAGCTTTCTTT.

The chain is built from TRBV9 and TRBJ1-3; weak D call: TRBD1 (6 bases). Germline CDR1 and CDR2: SGDLS and YYNGEE. The CDR3 contains 17 residues. V dropped 4 bases and J dropped 1 base, with 18 bases sitting between them. This chain's CDR3 is CASSSGLGGGSGNTIYF. The CDR3 DNA sequence: TGTGCCAGCAGCAGTGGTCTAGGGGGAGGGTCTGGAAACACCATATATTTT.

The chain links TRBV27 to TRBJ2-7; D is possibly TRBD1 (6 bases). This CDR3 has 14 residues. Deletions cut 2 bases from V and 7 bases from J, with 15 bases between. The germline CDR1 and CDR2 sequences are MNHEY and SMNVEV (reference sequence). The CDR3 bases are TGTGCCAGCAGTTTACCCGACAGGCCGTGGGAGCAGTACTTC. Protein: CASSLPDRPWEQYF.

This clone was found once. V usage is TRBV15 and J usage is TRBJ2-3; D not certain. V dropped 0 bases and J dropped 2 bases, with 9 bases sitting between them. Germline V gives CDR1 LNHNV, CDR2 YYDKDF (reference sequence). The CDR3 totals 15 residues. CDR3 region: CATSRDGTTTDTQYF. Here the CDR3 DNA reads TGTGCCACCAGCAGAGACGGAACTACCACAGATACGCAGTATTTT.

The chain has TRBV11-1 and TRBJ2-3; TRBD1 might be the D (6 bases). This CDR3 spans 14 amino acids. The germline V and J ends were trimmed by 5 bases and 1 base, with 10 bases remaining between them. CDR1 and CDR2 from the germline V gene are SGHAT and FQDESV (reference sequence). CDR3 sequence: CASSPKGGTDTQYF. The CDR3 bases are TGTGCCAGCAGCCCGAAGGGGGGCACAGATACGCAGTATTTT.

The genes are TRBV2 and TRBJ1-4; D is unresolved. Germline CDR1 SNHLY, CDR2 FYNNEI. The CDR3 length is 13 residues. Trimming pared 5 bases from V and 8 bases from J, leaving 12 bases between. This chain's CDR3 is CASSRGMGEKLFF. The CDR3 coding sequence is TGTGCCAGCAGTCGGGGTATGGGCGAAAAACTGTTTTTT.

The chain links TRBV7-9 to TRBJ1-2, with 7 bases identical to TRBD1. The trim removed 2 bases at V and 4 bases at J, leaving 13 bases unmatched. The CDR3 length is 17 residues. Germline V lookup: CDR1 SEHNR, CDR2 FQNEAQ (reference sequence). The CDR3 reads CASSLLIPGQPGYGYTF. The CDR3 region has the DNA TGTGCCAGCAGCTTATTGATTCCGGGACAGCCAGGCTATGGCTACACCTTC.